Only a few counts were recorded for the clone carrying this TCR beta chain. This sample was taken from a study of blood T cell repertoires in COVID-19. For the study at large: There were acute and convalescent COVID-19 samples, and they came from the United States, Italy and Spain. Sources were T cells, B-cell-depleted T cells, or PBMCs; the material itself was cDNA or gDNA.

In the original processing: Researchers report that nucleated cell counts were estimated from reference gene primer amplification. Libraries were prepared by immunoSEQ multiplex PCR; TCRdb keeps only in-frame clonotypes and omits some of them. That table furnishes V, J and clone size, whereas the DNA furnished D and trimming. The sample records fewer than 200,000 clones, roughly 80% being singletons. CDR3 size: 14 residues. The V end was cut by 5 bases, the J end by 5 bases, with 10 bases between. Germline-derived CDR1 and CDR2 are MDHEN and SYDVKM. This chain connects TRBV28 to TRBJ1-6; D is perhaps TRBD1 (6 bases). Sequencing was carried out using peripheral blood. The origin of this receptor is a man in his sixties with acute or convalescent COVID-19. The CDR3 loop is CASSLGTHNSPLHF. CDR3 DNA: TGTGCCAGCAGTCTCGGGACACATAATTCACCCCTCCACTTT.